The clone carrying this T cell receptor (beta chain) has at least ten counts. Its antigen is unidentified. These data come from a study of T cell repertoires in cytomegalovirus infection. TCRdb independently ran MiXCR on the reads; one entry per CDR3 protein. Seen here are approximately 700,000 distinct CDR3 sequences, 35% to 40% observed once, and the top ten hold roughly 2.9%. Study outcomes and limitations: There were carriers of CMV plus the relevant HLA, and cumulative public TCR beta family frequency identified them.

Input material: PBMCs. This TCR derives from a human donor in good health (CMV status not recorded). Some clones in this sample may be carry-over from other donors' samples.

The CDR3 here is CASSLVRSRLAGDNEQFF. In DNA, the CDR3 is TGTGCCAGCAGCTTAGTAAGGAGTCGGCTAGCGGGAGACAATGAGCAGTTCTTC. J is TRBJ2-1 and V is TRBV7-9, with 10 bases aligning to TRBD2. The J segment lost 5 bases and the V segment lost 1 base, leaving 11 bases of the junction unmatched. This CDR3 is built from 18 residues. CDR1 is SEHNR and CDR2 is FQNEAQ in the germline V gene (reference sequence).